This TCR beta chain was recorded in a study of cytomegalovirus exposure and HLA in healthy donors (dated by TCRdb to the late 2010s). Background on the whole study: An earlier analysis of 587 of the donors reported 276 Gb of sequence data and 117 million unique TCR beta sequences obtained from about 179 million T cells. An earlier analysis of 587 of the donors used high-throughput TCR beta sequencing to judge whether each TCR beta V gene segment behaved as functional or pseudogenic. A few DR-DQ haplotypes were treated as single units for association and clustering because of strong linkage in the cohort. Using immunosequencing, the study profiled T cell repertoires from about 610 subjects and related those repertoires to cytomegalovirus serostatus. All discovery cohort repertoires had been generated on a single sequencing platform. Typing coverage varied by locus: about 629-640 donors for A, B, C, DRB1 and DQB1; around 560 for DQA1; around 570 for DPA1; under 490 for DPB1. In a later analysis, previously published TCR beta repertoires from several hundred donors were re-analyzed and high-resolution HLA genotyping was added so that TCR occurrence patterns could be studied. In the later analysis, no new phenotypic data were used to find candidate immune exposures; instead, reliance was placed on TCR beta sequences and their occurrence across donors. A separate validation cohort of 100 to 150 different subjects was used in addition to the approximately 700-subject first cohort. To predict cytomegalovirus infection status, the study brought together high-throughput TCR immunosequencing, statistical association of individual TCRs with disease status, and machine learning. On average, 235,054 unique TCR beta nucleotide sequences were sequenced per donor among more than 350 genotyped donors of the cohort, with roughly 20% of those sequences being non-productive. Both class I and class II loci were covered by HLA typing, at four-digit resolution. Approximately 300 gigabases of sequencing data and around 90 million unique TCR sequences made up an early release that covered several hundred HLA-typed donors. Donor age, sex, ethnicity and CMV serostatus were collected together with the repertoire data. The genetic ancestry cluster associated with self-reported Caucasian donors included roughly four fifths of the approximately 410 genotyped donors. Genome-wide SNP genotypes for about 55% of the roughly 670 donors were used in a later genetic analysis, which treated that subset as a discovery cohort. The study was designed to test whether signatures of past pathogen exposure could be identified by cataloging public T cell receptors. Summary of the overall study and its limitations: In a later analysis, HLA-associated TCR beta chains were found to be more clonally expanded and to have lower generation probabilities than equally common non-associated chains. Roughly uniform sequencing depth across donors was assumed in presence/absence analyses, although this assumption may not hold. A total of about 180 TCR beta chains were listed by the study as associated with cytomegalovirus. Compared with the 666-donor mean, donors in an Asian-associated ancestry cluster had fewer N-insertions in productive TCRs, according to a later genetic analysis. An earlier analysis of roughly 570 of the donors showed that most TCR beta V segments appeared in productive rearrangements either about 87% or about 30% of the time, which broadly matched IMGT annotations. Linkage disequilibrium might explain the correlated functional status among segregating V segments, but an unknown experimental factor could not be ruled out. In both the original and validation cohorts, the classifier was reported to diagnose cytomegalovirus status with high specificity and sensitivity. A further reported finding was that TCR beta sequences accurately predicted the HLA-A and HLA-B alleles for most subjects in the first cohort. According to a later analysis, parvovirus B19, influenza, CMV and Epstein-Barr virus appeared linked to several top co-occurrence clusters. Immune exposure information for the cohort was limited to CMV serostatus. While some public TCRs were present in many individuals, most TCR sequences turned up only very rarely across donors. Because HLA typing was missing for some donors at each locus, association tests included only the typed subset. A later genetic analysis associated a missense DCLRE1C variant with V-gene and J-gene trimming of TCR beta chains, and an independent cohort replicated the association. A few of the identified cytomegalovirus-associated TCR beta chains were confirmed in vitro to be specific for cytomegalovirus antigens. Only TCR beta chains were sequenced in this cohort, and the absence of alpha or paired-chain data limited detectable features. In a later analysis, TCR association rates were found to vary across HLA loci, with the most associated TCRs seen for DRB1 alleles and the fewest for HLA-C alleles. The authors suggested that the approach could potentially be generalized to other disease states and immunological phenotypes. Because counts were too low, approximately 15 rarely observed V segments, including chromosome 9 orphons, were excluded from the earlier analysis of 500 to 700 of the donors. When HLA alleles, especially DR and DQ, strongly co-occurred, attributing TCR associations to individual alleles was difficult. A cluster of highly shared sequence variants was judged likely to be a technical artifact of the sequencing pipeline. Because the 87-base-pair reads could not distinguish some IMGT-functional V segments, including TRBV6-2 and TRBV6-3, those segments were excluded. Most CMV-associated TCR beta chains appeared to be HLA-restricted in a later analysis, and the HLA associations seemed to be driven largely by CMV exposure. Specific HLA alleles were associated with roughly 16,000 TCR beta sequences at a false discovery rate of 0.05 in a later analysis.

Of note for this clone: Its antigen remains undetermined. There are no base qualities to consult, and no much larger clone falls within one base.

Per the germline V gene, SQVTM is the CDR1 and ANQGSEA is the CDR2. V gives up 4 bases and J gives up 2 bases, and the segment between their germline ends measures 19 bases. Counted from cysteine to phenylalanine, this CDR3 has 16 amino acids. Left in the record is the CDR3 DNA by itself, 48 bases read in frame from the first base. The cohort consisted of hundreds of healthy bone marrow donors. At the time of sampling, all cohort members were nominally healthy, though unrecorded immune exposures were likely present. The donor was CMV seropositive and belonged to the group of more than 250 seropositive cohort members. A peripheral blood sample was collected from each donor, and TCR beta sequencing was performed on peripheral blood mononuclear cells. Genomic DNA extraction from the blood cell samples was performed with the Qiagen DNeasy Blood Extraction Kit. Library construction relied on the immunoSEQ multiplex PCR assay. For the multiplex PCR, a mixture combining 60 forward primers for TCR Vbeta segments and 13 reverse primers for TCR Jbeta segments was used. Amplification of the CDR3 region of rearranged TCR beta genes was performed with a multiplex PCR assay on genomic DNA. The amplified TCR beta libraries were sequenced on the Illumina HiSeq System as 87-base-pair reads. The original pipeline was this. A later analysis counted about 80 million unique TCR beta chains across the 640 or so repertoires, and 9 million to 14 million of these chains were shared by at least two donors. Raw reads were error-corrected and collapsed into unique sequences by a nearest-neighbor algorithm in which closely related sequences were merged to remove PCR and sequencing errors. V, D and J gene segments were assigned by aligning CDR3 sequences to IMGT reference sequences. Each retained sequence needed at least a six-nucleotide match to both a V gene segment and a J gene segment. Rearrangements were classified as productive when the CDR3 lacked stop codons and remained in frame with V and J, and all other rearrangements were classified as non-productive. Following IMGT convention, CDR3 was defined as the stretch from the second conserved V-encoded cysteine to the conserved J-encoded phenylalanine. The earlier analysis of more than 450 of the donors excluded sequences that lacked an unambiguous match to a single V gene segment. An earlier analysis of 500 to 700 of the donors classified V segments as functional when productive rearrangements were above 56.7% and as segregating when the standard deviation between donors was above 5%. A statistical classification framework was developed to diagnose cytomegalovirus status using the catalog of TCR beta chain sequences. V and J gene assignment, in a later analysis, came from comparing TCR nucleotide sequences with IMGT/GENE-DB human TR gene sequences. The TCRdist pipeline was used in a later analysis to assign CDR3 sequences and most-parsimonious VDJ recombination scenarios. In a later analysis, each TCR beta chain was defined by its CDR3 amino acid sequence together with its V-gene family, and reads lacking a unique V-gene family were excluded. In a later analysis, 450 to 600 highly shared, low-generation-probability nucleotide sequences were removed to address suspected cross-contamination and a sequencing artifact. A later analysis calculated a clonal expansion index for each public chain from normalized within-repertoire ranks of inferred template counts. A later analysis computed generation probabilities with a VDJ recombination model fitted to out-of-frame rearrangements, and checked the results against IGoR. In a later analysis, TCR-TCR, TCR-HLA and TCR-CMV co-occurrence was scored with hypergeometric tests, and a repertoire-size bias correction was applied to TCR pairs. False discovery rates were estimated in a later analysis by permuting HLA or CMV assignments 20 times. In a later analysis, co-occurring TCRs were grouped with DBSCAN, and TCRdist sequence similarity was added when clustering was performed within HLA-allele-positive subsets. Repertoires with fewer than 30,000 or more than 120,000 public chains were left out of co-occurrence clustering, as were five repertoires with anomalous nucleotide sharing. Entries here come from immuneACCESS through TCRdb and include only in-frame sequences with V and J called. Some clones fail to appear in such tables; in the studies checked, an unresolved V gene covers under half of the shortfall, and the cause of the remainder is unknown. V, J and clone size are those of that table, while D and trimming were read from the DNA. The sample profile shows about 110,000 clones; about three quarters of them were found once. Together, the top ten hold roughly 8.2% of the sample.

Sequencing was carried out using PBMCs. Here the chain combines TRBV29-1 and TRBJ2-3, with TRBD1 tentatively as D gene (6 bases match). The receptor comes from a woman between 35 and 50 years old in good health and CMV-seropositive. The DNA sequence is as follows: TGCAGCGTTGGTAGAGCAGGGACAACGGCCACAGATACGCAGTATTTT. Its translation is CSVGRAGTTATDTQYF.